The rows below give T cell receptor beta chains drawn from one sample of a study of regulatory T cells in long-lasting Graves disease. From the multiplex PCR reads, TCRdb called clonotypes with MiXCR, one entry per CDR3 protein. Of more than 400,000 distinct CDR3 sequences in the sample, 15% to 20% were seen once. The same sample was also studied in work on T cells in Graves' hyperthyroidism and ophthalmopathy.

The sequencing used peripheral blood mononuclear cells (PBMCs), collected at new diagnosis, from a patient treated with antithyroid drugs. These receptors were taken from a man aged 40-49 years with Graves disease. Each CDR3 is given without its conserved first and last residue. The size entry is marked missing in some rows and otherwise reads once, few, many or a size class.

v_gene | abundance | len | CDR3aa
TRBV14 | many | 12 | ASSPIGQQETQY
TRBV10-3 | NA | 15 | AIRGPTESSGANVLT
TRBV20-1 | NA | 13 | SARDLSGVNNEQF
TRBV7-9 | many | 11 | ASSQEGPYEQY
TRBV18 | many | 14 | ASSSLGGPENTEAF
TRBV19 | few | 12 | ASSIDTPSGAQY
TRBV2 | few | 14 | ASRGQGGSSYNEQF
TRBV27 | NA | 11 | ASSLLNASGYT
TRBV5-4 | NA | 14 | ASSSFSGRAYNEQF
TRBV3-1 | many | 13 | ASSQGGRGVYEQY
TRBV19 | NA | 13 | ASSLIELAPNEQF
TRBV6-1 | many | 11 | ASRKSSYNEQF
TRBV6-1 | many | 11 | ASSQRDNYEQY
TRBV5-1 | many | 11 | ASSLDRQETQY
TRBV6-5 | many | 13 | ASSYAGGSYNEQF
TRBV5-1 | many | 10 | ASSLPRSEQY
TRBV15 | NA | 15 | ATSREPRLTGGNTQY
TRBV27 | NA | 14 | ASSFFQGAAQETQY
TRBV9 | few | 12 | ASSDPGQAYGYT
TRBV19 | NA | 14 | ASSMLVFPNTGELF
TRBV28 | NA | 12 | ASSPGPRPYEQY
TRBV12-3/TRBV12-4 | few | 12 | ASSSGRRNSPLH
TRBV6-1 | NA | 14 | ASRGLAGAGQETQY
TRBV5-6 | many | 12 | ASSLVYQPNEQF
TRBV2 | many | 13 | ASTRTVNSNQPQH
TRBV11-2 | few | 13 | ASSFGTGMSGELF
TRBV6-5 | NA | 11 | ASSYSGGAEAF
TRBV5-1 | NA | 13 | ASRATSITQGEQF